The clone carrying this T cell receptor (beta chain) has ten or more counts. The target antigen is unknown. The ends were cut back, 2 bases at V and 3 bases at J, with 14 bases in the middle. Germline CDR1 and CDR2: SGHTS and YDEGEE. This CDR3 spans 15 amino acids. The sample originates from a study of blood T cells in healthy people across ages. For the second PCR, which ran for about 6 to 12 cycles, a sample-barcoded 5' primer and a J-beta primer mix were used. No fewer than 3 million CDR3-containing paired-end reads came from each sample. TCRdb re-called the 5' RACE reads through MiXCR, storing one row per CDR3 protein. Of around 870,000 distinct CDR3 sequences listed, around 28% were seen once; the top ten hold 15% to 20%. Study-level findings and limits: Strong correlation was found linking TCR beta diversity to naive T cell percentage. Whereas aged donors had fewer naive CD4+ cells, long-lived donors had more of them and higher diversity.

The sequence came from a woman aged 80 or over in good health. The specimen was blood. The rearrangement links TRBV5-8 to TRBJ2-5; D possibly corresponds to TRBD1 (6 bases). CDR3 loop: CASSLYRVREETQYF. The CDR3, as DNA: TGTGCCAGCAGCTTATACAGGGTTAGAGAAGAGACCCAGTACTTC.